The 8 T cell receptor beta chains reported below all come from one sample, sequenced in a study of cytomegalovirus exposure and HLA in healthy donors. Some clones are missing from TCRdb's copy, which holds only in-frame ones; the method was immunoSEQ multiplex PCR. Counted here are 99,000 or so clones, 86% occurring once; the ten biggest clones make up roughly 4.2%. The material sequenced was PBMCs. The receptors come from a woman between 18 and 29 years old in good health and CMV-seropositive.

This clone was observed a few times. The chain couples TRBV6-1 to TRBJ1-4; unclear D gene. CDR1 and CDR2 (germline): MNHNS, SASEGT. The CDR3 spans 13 residues. Trimming took 7 bases from V and 8 from J, leaving 14 bases between them. The CDR3 DNA sequence: TGTGCCAGCAATGCCGGAGGCGGCGAAAAACTGTTTTTT. Translating it yields CASNAGGGEKLFF.

This clone was seen only once. The genes are TRBV23-1 and TRBJ1-4; D uncertain. TRBV23-1 is an ORF; its function is uncertain. V was clipped by 2 bases and J by 8 bases, with 9 bases between them. The CDR3 covers 13 residues. CDR3 nucleotides: TGCGCCAGCAGTCAAGTAGTTCCCGAAAAACTGTTTTTT. Translation: CASSQVVPEKLFF.

The table lists this clone with a few counts. The gene calls are TRBV6-1 and TRBJ2-1; the D gene is possibly TRBD2 (5 bases). Germline V gene sequence: CDR1 MNHNS, CDR2 SASEGT. The CDR3 contains 13 residues. V gave up 6 bases and J gave up 9 bases, with 15 bases separating them. The chain's CDR3 is CASRQPSSGEQFF. Written as DNA, the CDR3 is TGTGCCAGCAGACAACCTAGCTCGGGTGAGCAGTTCTTC.

This sequence joins TRBV20-1 and TRBJ2-3; D possibly corresponds to TRBD2 (5 bases). V was cut by 1 base and J by 10 bases, with 9 bases left in between. Germline CDR1 DFQATT, CDR2 SNEGSKA (reference sequence). This CDR3 is built from 11 residues. CDR3 loop: CSARAGKAQYF. Written as DNA, the CDR3 is TGCAGTGCTAGAGCCGGGAAAGCGCAGTATTTT.

The chain couples TRBV5-6 to TRBJ2-1, with D possibly being TRBD2 (6 bases). The germline V gene encodes CDR1 SGHDT and CDR2 YYEEEE. V was cut by 1 base and J by 4 bases, with 12 bases left in between. The CDR3 covers 15 residues. CDR3 sequence: CASSLPSAVYNEQFF. DNA for the CDR3: TGTGCCAGCAGCTTGCCTAGCGCGGTATACAATGAGCAGTTCTTC.

This chain connects TRBV7-6 to TRBJ1-5, with 7 bases that match TRBD1. The CDR3 is 14 residues long. Trimming at V came to 8 bases and at J to 2 bases, leaving 6 bases not matched to a gene. Germline CDR1 reads SGHVS; CDR2 reads FNYEAQ. CDR3 loop: CASGPGGGNQPQHF. In DNA, the CDR3 is TGTGCCAGCGGACCAGGGGGTGGCAATCAGCCCCAGCATTTT.

The CDR3 region has the DNA TGTGCCAGCAGTTTTGGACAGGGGAATCAGCCCCAGCATTTT. This translates into CASSFGQGNQPQHF. The V gene is TRBV28, the J gene TRBJ1-5; TRBD1 aligns across 9 bases. V shed 3 bases, J shed 4 bases, and the junction held 1 base outside the gene matches. Germline CDR1 MDHEN, CDR2 SYDVKM. This CDR3 comprises 14 residues.

The chain has TRBV11-1 and TRBJ1-1; the D is unclear. The V end was cut by 0 bases, the J end by 3 bases, with 14 bases between. This CDR3 comprises 16 residues. CDR1 is SGHAT, CDR2 FQDESV, per germline (reference sequence). The CDR3 protein is CASSLAPRLFDTEAFF. The CDR3 DNA follows: TGTGCCAGCAGCTTAGCGCCAAGACTCTTTGACACTGAAGCTTTCTTT.